This T cell receptor (beta chain) appears in the sequencing data of a study of cytomegalovirus exposure and HLA in healthy donors (dated by TCRdb to about 2017). A note on the overall study: An earlier analysis of some 600 of the donors reported approximately 260 Gb of sequence data and 100 million to 120 million unique TCR beta sequences obtained from around 170 million T cells. About 330 gigabases of sequencing data and roughly 81 million unique TCR sequences made up an early release that covered 640 HLA-typed donors. Of the 398 genotyped donors, 81% were placed in the genetic ancestry cluster associated with self-reported Caucasian donors. The study aimed to test whether signatures of past pathogen exposure could be identified by cataloging public T cell receptors. The study used immunosequencing to profile the T cell repertoires of some 600 subjects and linked those repertoires to cytomegalovirus serostatus. A separate validation cohort of roughly 110 different subjects was used in addition to the roughly 700-subject first cohort. To predict cytomegalovirus infection status, the study combined high-throughput TCR immunosequencing, statistical association of individual TCRs with disease status, and machine learning. In a later analysis, previously published TCR beta repertoires from 600 to 850 donors were re-analyzed and high-resolution HLA genotyping was added so that TCR occurrence patterns could be studied. Rather than drawing on any new phenotypic data, the later analysis identified candidate immune exposures from TCR beta sequences and the way those sequences occurred across donors. An earlier analysis of 587 of the donors used high-throughput TCR beta sequencing to judge whether each TCR beta V gene segment behaved as functional or pseudogenic. Alongside the repertoire data, information on donor age, sex, ethnicity and CMV serostatus was compiled. Genome-wide SNP genotypes for about 65% of the 666 donors were used in a later genetic analysis, which treated that subset as a discovery cohort. All discovery cohort repertoires had been generated on a single sequencing platform. HLA typing covered class I and class II loci at four-digit resolution. The number of donors typed differed by locus, with roughly 629-640 for A, B, C, DRB1 and DQB1, roughly 550 for DQA1, over 600 for DPA1, and 400 to 490 for DPB1. Several DR-DQ haplotypes were treated as single units for association and clustering because of strong linkage in the cohort. Among about 370 genotyped donors of the cohort, an average of approximately 240,000 unique TCR beta nucleotide sequences was sequenced per donor, of which about 19% were non-productive. Overall study outcomes, separate from this receptor: Three of the identified cytomegalovirus-associated TCR beta chains were confirmed in vitro to be specific for cytomegalovirus antigens. Specific HLA alleles were associated with 16,951 TCR beta sequences at a false discovery rate of 0.05 in a later analysis. Assigning TCR associations to individual alleles was difficult when HLA alleles, especially DR and DQ, strongly co-occurred. Immune exposure information for the cohort was limited to CMV serostatus. Across donors, most TCR sequences were observed very rarely, whereas some public TCRs were present in many individuals. Because HLA typing was missing for some donors at each locus, association tests included only the typed subset. In a later analysis, the rate of TCR association differed among HLA loci, with DRB1 alleles having the most associated TCRs and HLA-C alleles having the fewest. Cytomegalovirus status was reported to be diagnosed by the classifier with high specificity and sensitivity in both the original and validation cohorts. In a later analysis, several top co-occurrence clusters were reported to appear linked to parvovirus B19, influenza, CMV and Epstein-Barr virus. An association between a missense DCLRE1C variant and V-gene and J-gene trimming of TCR beta chains was found in a later genetic analysis and replicated in an independent cohort. In an earlier analysis of 450 to 750 of the donors, most TCR beta V segments appeared in productive rearrangements about 87% or about 30% of the time, broadly matching IMGT annotations. Linkage disequilibrium might explain the correlated functional status among segregating V segments, but an unknown experimental factor could not be ruled out. A further reported finding was that TCR beta sequences accurately predicted the HLA-A and HLA-B alleles for most subjects in the first cohort. This cohort had only TCR beta chains sequenced, and the lack of alpha or paired-chain data limited which features could be detected. According to a later analysis, most CMV-associated TCR beta chains appeared to be HLA-restricted, and the HLA associations seemed to be driven largely by CMV exposure. A cluster of highly shared sequence variants was judged likely to represent a technical artifact of the sequencing pipeline. Roughly uniform sequencing depth across donors was assumed in presence/absence analyses, although this assumption may not hold. Because the 87-base-pair reads could not distinguish some IMGT-functional V segments, including TRBV6-2 and TRBV6-3, those segments were excluded. Because counts were too low, some 17 rarely observed V segments, including chromosome 9 orphons, were excluded from the earlier analysis of several hundred of the donors. The authors suggested that the approach could potentially be generalized to other disease states and immunological phenotypes. The study gave a list of 150 to 200 TCR beta chains associated with cytomegalovirus. Compared with the approximately 700-donor mean, donors in an Asian-associated ancestry cluster had fewer N-insertions in productive TCRs, according to a later genetic analysis. A later analysis found that HLA-associated TCR beta chains were more clonally expanded and had lower generation probabilities than equally common non-associated chains.

The CDR3 starts with the cysteine, ends with the phenylalanine, and has 17 residues. The only DNA kept is the CDR3, 51 bases in frame from the first base. Compared with germline, V lacks 4 bases and J lacks 1 base; bases without a gene match: 7. From the germline V gene (reference sequence), CDR1 is LNHDA and CDR2 is SQIVND. Library method: the immunoSEQ multiplex PCR assay. For the multiplex PCR, a mixture combining 60 forward primers for TCR Vbeta segments and 13 reverse primers for TCR Jbeta segments was used. The CDR3 region of rearranged TCR beta genes was amplified from genomic DNA by a multiplex PCR assay. The Illumina HiSeq System was used to sequence the amplified TCR beta libraries as 87-base-pair reads. As for the authors' bioinformatics: In a later analysis, some 80 million unique TCR beta chains were counted across the roughly 700 repertoires, and approximately 11 million of these chains were shared by at least two donors. Raw reads were error-corrected and collapsed into unique sequences with a nearest-neighbor algorithm that merged closely related sequences to remove PCR and sequencing errors. V, D and J gene segments were assigned by aligning CDR3 sequences to IMGT reference sequences. For a sequence to be retained, at least a six-nucleotide match to both a V gene segment and a J gene segment was required. A rearrangement was called productive if the CDR3 had no stop codons and remained in frame with V and J, and every other rearrangement was called non-productive. Following IMGT convention, CDR3 was defined as the stretch from the second conserved V-encoded cysteine to the conserved J-encoded phenylalanine. The earlier analysis of about 560 of the donors excluded any sequence lacking an unambiguous match to a single V gene segment. An earlier analysis of 587 of the donors classified V segments as functional when productive rearrangements were above 56.7% and as segregating when the standard deviation between donors was above 5%. A statistical classification framework was developed to diagnose cytomegalovirus status using the catalog of TCR beta chain sequences. A later analysis assigned V and J genes by comparing TCR nucleotide sequences with IMGT/GENE-DB human TR gene sequences. The TCRdist pipeline was used in a later analysis to assign CDR3 sequences and most-parsimonious VDJ recombination scenarios. In a later analysis, every TCR beta chain was defined by the combination of its CDR3 amino acid sequence and its V-gene family, and reads without a unique V-gene family were dropped. To address suspected cross-contamination and a sequencing artifact, a later analysis removed 592 highly shared, low-generation-probability nucleotide sequences. A later analysis calculated a clonal expansion index for each public chain from normalized within-repertoire ranks of inferred template counts. In a later analysis, generation probabilities were computed using a VDJ recombination model fitted to out-of-frame rearrangements, and the results were checked against IGoR. In a later analysis, hypergeometric tests were used to score TCR-TCR, TCR-HLA and TCR-CMV co-occurrence, with a repertoire-size bias correction applied to TCR pairs. False discovery rates were estimated in a later analysis by permuting HLA or CMV assignments 20 times. In a later analysis, co-occurring TCRs were grouped using DBSCAN, with TCRdist sequence similarity added in when clustering inside HLA-allele-positive subsets. Repertoires with fewer than 30,000 or more than 120,000 public chains were left out of co-occurrence clustering, as were five repertoires with anomalous nucleotide sharing. The table was pulled from immuneACCESS by TCRdb, which kept in-frame rearrangements only. Such tables lose some clones; where checked, under half of the loss comes from unresolved V genes, and the rest has no known cause. Clone size and the V and J calls come from that table; the DNA yielded D and trimming. The sample profile shows around 110,000 clones; less than 80% of them were found once. The ten largest clones add up to over 8.5% of the sample.

About this clone itself: Its antigen remains unidentified. No base-level quality is on record; no much larger clone is a single base apart.

The cohort consisted of some 730 healthy bone marrow donors. Cohort members were all nominally healthy when sampled, although unrecorded immune exposures were likely present. The donor tested CMV seropositive and was one of the 289 seropositive cohort members. A peripheral blood sample was provided by each donor, and peripheral blood mononuclear cells were used for TCR beta sequencing. Genomic DNA was extracted from the blood cell samples with the Qiagen DNeasy Blood Extraction Kit. The receptor was derived from a woman aged 40 to 50 in good health and CMV-seropositive. Recombination connected TRBV19 to TRBJ2-1, with 10 bases aligning to TRBD1. What was sequenced was PBMCs. The CDR3 sequence is CASSTEMGQGSYNEQFF. The nucleotide sequence is given as TGTGCCAGTAGTACAGAAATGGGACAGGGGTCCTACAATGAGCAGTTCTTC.